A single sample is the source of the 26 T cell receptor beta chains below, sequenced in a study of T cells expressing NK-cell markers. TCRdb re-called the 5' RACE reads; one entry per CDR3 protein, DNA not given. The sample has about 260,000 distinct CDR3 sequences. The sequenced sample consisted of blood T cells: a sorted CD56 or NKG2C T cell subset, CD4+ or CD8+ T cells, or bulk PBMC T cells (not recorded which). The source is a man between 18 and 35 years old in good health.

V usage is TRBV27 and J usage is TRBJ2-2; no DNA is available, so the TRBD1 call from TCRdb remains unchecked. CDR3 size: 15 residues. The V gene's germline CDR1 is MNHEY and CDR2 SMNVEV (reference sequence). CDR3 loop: CASRSTGGITGELFF.

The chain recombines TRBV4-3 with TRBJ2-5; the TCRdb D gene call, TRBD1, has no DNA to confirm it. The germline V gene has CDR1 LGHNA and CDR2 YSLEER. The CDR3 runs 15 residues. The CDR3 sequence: CASSQDPGVQETQYF.

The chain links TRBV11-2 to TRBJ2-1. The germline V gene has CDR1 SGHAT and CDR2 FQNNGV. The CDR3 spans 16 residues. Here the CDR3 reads CASSFPRFWSYNEQFF. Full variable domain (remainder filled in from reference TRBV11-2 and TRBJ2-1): EAGVAQSPRYKIIEKRQSVAFWCNPISGHATLYWYQQILGQGPKLLIQFQNNGVVDDSQLPKDRFSAERLKGVDSTLKIQPAKLEDSAVYLCASSFPRFWSYNEQFFGPGTRLTVL.

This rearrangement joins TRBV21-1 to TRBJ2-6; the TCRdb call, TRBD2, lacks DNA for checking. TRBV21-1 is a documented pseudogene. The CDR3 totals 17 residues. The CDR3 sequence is CASSKEGRSSGANVLTF.

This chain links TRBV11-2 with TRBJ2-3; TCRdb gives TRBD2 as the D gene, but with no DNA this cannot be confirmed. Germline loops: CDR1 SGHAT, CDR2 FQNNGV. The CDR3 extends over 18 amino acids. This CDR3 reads CASSEGTSGSYGTDTQYF.

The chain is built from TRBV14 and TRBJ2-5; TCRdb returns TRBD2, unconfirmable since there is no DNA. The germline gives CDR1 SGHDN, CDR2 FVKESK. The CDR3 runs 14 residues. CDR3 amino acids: CASSQGLARETQYF.

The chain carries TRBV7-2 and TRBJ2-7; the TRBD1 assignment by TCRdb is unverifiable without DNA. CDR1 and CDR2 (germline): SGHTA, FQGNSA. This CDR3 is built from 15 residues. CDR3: CASSFTGTEPYEQYF.

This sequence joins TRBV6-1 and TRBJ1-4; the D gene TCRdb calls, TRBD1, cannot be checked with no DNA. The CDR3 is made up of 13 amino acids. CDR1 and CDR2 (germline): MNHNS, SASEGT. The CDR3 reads CASGTGHREKLFF.

The CDR3 loop reads CASSYTDSRDSPTPDTQYF. The chain links TRBV6-5 to TRBJ2-3; the D call of TRBD1 rests on TCRdb alone, since no DNA is present to check it. This CDR3 comprises 19 residues. Germline V gives CDR1 MNHEY, CDR2 SVGAGI.

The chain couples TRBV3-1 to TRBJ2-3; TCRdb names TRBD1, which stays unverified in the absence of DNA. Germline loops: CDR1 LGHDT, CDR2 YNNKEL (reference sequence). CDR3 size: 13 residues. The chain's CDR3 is CASRTPREDTQYF.

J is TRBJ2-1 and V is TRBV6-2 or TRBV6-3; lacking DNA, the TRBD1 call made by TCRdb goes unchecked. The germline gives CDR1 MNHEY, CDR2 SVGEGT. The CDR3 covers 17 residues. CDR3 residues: CASSYASGQPGYNEQFF.

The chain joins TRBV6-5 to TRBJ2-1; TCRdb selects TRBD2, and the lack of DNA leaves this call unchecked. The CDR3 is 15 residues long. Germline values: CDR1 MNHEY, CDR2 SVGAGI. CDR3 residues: CASSYLSRASSKQFF.

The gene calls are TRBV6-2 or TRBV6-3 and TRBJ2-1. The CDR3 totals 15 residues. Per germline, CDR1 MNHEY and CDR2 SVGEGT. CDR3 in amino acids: CASRRGWGSDNEQFF.

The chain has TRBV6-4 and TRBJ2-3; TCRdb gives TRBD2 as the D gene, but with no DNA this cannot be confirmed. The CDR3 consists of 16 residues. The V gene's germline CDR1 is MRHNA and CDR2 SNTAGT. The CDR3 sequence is CASSDSPARGTDTQYF.

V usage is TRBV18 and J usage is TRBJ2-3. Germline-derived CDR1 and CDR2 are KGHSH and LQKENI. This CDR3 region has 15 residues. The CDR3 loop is CASSPTIDRTDTQYF.

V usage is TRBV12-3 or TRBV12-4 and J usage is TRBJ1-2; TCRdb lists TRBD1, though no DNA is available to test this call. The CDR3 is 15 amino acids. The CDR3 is CASSFSSGQLYGYTF.

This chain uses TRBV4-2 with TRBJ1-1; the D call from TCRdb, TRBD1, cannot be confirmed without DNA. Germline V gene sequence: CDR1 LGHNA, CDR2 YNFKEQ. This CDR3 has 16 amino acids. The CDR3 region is CASSPGGLFGGTEAFF.

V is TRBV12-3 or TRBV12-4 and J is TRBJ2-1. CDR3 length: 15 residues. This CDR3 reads CASRLQVGSYNEQFF.

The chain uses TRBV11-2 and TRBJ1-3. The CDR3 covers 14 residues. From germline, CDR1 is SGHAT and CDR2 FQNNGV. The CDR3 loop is CASSLAVTGNTIYF. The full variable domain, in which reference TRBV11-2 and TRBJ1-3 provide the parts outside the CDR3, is EAGVAQSPRYKIIEKRQSVAFWCNPISGHATLYWYQQILGQGPKLLIQFQNNGVVDDSQLPKDRFSAERLKGVDSTLKIQPAKLEDSAVYLCASSLAVTGNTIYFGEGSWLTVV.

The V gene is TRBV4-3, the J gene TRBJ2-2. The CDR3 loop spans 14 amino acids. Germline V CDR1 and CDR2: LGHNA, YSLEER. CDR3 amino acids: CASSVGSNTGELFF.

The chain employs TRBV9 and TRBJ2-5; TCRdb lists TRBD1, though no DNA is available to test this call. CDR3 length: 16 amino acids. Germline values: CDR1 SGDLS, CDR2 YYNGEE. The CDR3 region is CASSVEGTGEGETQYF.

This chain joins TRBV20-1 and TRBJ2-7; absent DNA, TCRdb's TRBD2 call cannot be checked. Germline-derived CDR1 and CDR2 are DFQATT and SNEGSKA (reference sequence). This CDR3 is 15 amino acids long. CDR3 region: CSARFRTSGNPEQYF.

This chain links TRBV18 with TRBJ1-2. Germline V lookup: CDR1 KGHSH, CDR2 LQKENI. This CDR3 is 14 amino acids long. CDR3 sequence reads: CASSPTDGDYGYTF.

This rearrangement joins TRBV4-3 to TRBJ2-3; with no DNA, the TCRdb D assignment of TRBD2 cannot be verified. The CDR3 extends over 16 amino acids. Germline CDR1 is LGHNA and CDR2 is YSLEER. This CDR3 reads CASSQEGVGGVDTQYF.

CDR3 sequence: CASSRPSGSRDEQYF. The chain is built from TRBV27 and TRBJ2-7; TCRdb's D call, TRBD1, is unchecked because there is no DNA. The CDR3 covers 15 residues. Germline V lookup: CDR1 MNHEY, CDR2 SMNVEV (reference sequence).

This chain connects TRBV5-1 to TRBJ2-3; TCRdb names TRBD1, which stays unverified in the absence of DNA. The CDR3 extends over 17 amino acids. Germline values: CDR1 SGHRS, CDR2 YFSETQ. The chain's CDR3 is CASSLRWPGNAEDTQYF. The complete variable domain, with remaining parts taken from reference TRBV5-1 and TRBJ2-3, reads KAGVTQTPRYLIKTRGQQVTLSCSPISGHRSVSWYQQTPGQGLQFLFEYFSETQRNKGNFPGRFSGRQFSNSRSEMNVSTLELGDSALYLCASSLRWPGNAEDTQYFGPGTRLTVL.